The 9 T cell receptor beta chains given below trace back to one sample, sequenced in a study of cytomegalovirus exposure and HLA in healthy donors. Use of 60 Vbeta and 13 Jbeta primers characterized the PCR. The assay was immunoSEQ multiplex PCR, and TCRdb's table has in-frame clones only and misses some. Among under 200,000 clones listed, roughly 76% were seen once. The sequencing input was PBMCs. The receptors come from a man between 40 and 49 years old in good health and CMV-seropositive.

The gene calls are TRBV7-8 and TRBJ1-1; 7 nucleotides agree with TRBD1. CDR1 is SGHVS and CDR2 is FQNEAQ in the germline V gene. The J segment lost 8 bases and the V segment lost 1 base, leaving 4 bases of the junction unmatched. The CDR3 contains 13 residues. The CDR3 DNA follows: TGTGCCAGCAGCTTAGGACAGGGCCAAGAAGCTTTCTTT. Amino acids: CASSLGQGQEAFF.

The chain recombines TRBV7-3 with TRBJ2-1; 8 bases agree with TRBD1. V was clipped by 6 bases and J by 3 bases; unmatched bases: 4. This CDR3 has 14 residues. CDR1 and CDR2 (germline): SGHTA, FQGTGA. The CDR3, as DNA: TGTGCCAGCAGGATCGACAGGGGCTACAATGAGCAGTTCTTC. Encoded protein: CASRIDRGYNEQFF.

The rearrangement uses TRBV15 and TRBJ1-6; D unclear. This CDR3 is 14 amino acids long. V lost 3 bases to trimming and J lost 5 bases, with 8 bases between them. Germline CDR1 is LNHNV and CDR2 is YYDKDF (reference sequence). CDR3 DNA sequence: TGTGCCACCAGCAGGGACGGGAATAATTCACCCCTCCACTTT. As protein: CATSRDGNNSPLHF.

This chain connects TRBV13 to TRBJ2-7; a possible D gene is TRBD2 (6 bases). The CDR3 runs 15 residues. Looked up from germline, CDR1 is PRHDT and CDR2 is FYEKMQ (reference sequence). V lost 5 bases and J 0 bases, leaving 14 bases between the germline ends. CDR3 region: CASSQGLQSSYEQYF. The CDR3 coding sequence is TGTGCCAGCAGCCAGGGACTCCAGAGCTCCTACGAGCAGTACTTC. The variable domain in full, with the rest retrieved from reference TRBV13 and TRBJ2-7, is AAGVIQSPRHLIKEKRETATLKCYPIPRHDTVYWYQQGPGQDPQFLISFYEKMQSDKGSIPDRFSAQQFSDYHSELNMSSLELGDSALYFCASSQGLQSSYEQYFGPGTRLTVT.

This clone was found once. The CDR3 DNA sequence: TGTGCCAGTAGTGAAGACAGGGAGATTGAAGCTTTCTTT. As protein: CASSEDREIEAFF. The chain carries TRBV19 and TRBJ1-1; 7 positions match TRBD1. Unmatched junction bases numbered 7, after V lost 5 bases and J lost 7 bases. This CDR3 has 13 amino acids. Germline V gene data show CDR1 as LNHDA and CDR2 as SQIVND (reference sequence).

The rearrangement joins TRBV27 to TRBJ2-1; the match to TRBD2 covers 9 bases. CDR3 length: 14 residues. Germline V gene data show CDR1 as MNHEY and CDR2 as SMNVEV (reference sequence). J was trimmed by 4 bases and V by 7 bases; bases with no gene match: 5. CDR3 sequence: CASNSGGRYNEQFF. The CDR3 nucleotides are TGTGCCAGCAACAGCGGGGGGAGATACAATGAGCAGTTCTTC.

J is TRBJ1-1 and V is TRBV27, with TRBD1 identical over 7 bases. CDR3 length: 13 residues. V shed 5 bases, J shed 5 bases, and the junction held 5 bases outside the gene matches. Germline V gives CDR1 MNHEY, CDR2 SMNVEV (reference sequence). CDR3 sequence (DNA): TGTGCCAGCAGTGTGAACAGGGGAACTGAAGCTTTCTTT. As protein: CASSVNRGTEAFF.

This clone was counted a few times. The V and J genes are TRBV27 and TRBJ2-7, with TRBD2 as a possible D gene (6 bases). CDR1 is MNHEY and CDR2 is SMNVEV in the germline V gene (reference sequence). The length of the CDR3 is 12 residues. V lost 4 bases to trimming and J lost 6 bases, with 10 bases between them. Written as DNA, the CDR3 is TGTGCCAGCAGTTACGGGGGAGGCGAGCAGTACTTC. It encodes CASSYGGGEQYF.

The V and J genes are TRBV19 and TRBJ1-2; maybe TRBD1 (5 bases). Germline CDR1 LNHDA, CDR2 SQIVND (reference sequence). The CDR3 is 16 residues long. The V gene lost 4 bases and the J gene lost 5 bases, with 20 bases spanning the gap. CDR3 coding DNA: TGTGCCAGTAGTACCCCCCCCGGCAGGGTCTCATATGGCTACACCTTC. The encoded protein is CASSTPPGRVSYGYTF.